Following are 10 T cell receptor beta chains from one sample sequenced in a study of CD8 T cells in ankylosing spondylitis. Study-wide results and limits: Made up of fewer than ten highly homologous variants, a TCR beta motif appeared characteristic of ankylosing spondylitis blood.

From the 5' RACE reads, TCRdb called clonotypes with MiXCR, one entry per CDR3 protein. The sample includes about 500,000 distinct CDR3 sequences, approximately 5% of them seen just once. Their recognized antigens are unknown. Sequences were obtained from blood, either unsorted or a sorted T cell fraction (not recorded which). These receptors came from a male donor with ankylosing spondylitis.

This clonotype has only a few counts. V is TRBV5-1 and J is TRBJ2-1, with 10 positions matching TRBD1. The CDR3 consists of 17 residues. Trimming took 4 bases from V and 2 from J; bases not matched to a gene: 9. The germline V gene encodes CDR1 SGHRS and CDR2 YFSETQ. Written as DNA, the CDR3 is TGCGCCAGCAGCCCTTCCTACGGGACAGGGGCCTACAATGAGCAGTTCTTC. This gives the protein CASSPSYGTGAYNEQFF.

At least ten counts were recorded for this clonotype. The chain couples TRBV4-3 to TRBJ2-1; D gene uncertain. Germline V gene sequence: CDR1 LGHNA, CDR2 YSLEER. V lost 4 bases and J lost 5, with 21 bases in between. The CDR3 sequence is 17 residues long. CDR3 protein: CASSPRDGWYVDNEQFF. The CDR3 nucleotides are TGCGCCAGCAGCCCCAGAGATGGGTGGTACGTGGACAATGAGCAGTTCTTC.

This clonotype came up a few times. The rearrangement uses TRBV2 and TRBJ1-1, with D perhaps matching TRBD1 (6 bases). The CDR3 extends over 13 amino acids. V lost 1 base and J lost 10, with 13 bases in between. The V gene's germline CDR1 is SNHLY and CDR2 FYNNEI. CDR3 in DNA: TGTGCCAGCAGTGAAGGGGGGGCTCGGCGAGCTTTCTTT. Translation gives CASSEGGARRAFF.

This clonotype has ten or more counts. The rearrangement joins TRBV7-2 to TRBJ2-3, with unresolved D. V dropped 2 bases and J dropped 3 bases, with 12 bases sitting between them. The CDR3 spans 15 residues. The germline gives CDR1 SGHTA, CDR2 FQGNSA. CDR3 sequence (DNA): TGTGCCAGCAGCTTATCACGGATCATTACAGATACGCAGTATTTT. Protein: CASSLSRIITDTQYF.

This clonotype was seen ten or more times. One junction end does not reproduce the germline sequence, and a read error may be involved. CDR3 in DNA: TGTGCCAGCAGCTTAGTGGGGACTGAAGCTTTCTTT. Its protein product is CASSLVGTEAFF. The chain has TRBV5-1 and TRBJ1-1; D gene unclear. Germline CDR1 and CDR2: SGHRS and YFSETQ. This CDR3 is 12 amino acids long.

This clonotype showed up just a few times. This sequence joins TRBV11-2 and TRBJ2-1; TRBD2 agrees at 10 bases. In germline, CDR1 is SGHAT, CDR2 FQNNGV. The CDR3 runs 17 residues. V lost 3 bases to trimming and J lost 7 bases; unmatched junction nucleotides: 12. CDR3 region: CASSFGLGASGSNEQFF. The CDR3 region has the DNA TGTGCCAGCAGCTTCGGGTTAGGGGCTAGCGGGAGTAATGAGCAGTTCTTC.

This clonotype was recorded many times. This chain connects TRBV20-1 to TRBJ1-5, with TRBD1 matching 9 bases. J was trimmed by 5 bases and V by 6 bases; bases with no gene match: 8. This CDR3 region has 14 residues. In germline, CDR1 is DFQATT, CDR2 SNEGSKA (reference sequence). The CDR3 DNA reads as TGCAGTGCATTATGGGACAGGGAAGATCAGCCCCAGCATTTT. It codes for CSALWDREDQPQHF.

This clonotype appeared many times. The rearrangement uses TRBV18 and TRBJ2-5, with D unresolved. The germline V gene encodes CDR1 KGHSH and CDR2 LQKENI. V was trimmed by 3 bases and J by 5 bases, leaving 10 bases between them. The CDR3 contains 13 residues. The CDR3 loop reads CASSPGVPETQYF. Here the CDR3 DNA reads TGTGCCAGCTCACCTGGGGTTCCGGAGACCCAGTACTTC.

This clonotype was observed many times. J is TRBJ2-2 and V is TRBV11-2, with D hard to call. V was trimmed by 5 bases and J by 5 bases, leaving 9 bases between them. Germline V gives CDR1 SGHAT, CDR2 FQNNGV. The CDR3 consists of 13 residues. The CDR3 loop is CASSHLRTGELFF. The CDR3 DNA is TGTGCCAGCAGCCACCTCAGAACCGGGGAGCTGTTTTTT.

The sample holds many counts of this clonotype. The J gene is TRBJ1-2, the V gene TRBV7-9; D remains ambiguous. Trimming left V 2 bases short and J 6 bases short, with 4 bases between. This CDR3 has 11 amino acids. Germline lookup yields CDR1 SEHNR and CDR2 FQNEAQ (reference sequence). This chain's CDR3 is CASSLSDGYTF. Here the CDR3 DNA reads TGTGCCAGCAGCTTATCGGATGGCTACACCTTC.